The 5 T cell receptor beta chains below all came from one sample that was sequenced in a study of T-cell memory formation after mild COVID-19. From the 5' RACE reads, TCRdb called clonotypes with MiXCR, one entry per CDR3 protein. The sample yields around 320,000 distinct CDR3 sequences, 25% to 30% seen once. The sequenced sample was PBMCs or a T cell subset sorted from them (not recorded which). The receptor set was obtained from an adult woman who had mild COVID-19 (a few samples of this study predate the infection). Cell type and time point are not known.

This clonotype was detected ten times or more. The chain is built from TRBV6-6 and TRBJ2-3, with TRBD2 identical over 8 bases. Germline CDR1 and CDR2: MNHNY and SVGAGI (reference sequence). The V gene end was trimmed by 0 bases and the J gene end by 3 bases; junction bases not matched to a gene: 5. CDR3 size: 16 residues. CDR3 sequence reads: CASSYSHAGGTDTQYF. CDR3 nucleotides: TGTGCCAGCAGTTACTCGCATGCGGGGGGAACAGATACGCAGTATTTT.

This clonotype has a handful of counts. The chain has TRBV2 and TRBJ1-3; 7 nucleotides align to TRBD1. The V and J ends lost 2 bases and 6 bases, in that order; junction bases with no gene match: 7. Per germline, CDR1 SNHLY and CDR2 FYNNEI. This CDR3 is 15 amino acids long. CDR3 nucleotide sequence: TGTGCCAGCAGTGAAAGGACAGGCTTCGAAAACACCATATATTTT. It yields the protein CASSERTGFENTIYF.

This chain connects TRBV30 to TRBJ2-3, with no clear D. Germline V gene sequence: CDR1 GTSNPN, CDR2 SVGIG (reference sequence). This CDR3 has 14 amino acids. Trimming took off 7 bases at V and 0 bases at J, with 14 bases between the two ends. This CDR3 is CASSAQTSTDTQYF. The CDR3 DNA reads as TGTGCCTCCTCTGCCCAGACTAGCACAGATACGCAGTATTTT. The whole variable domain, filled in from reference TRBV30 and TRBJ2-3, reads SQTIHQWPATLVQPVGSPLSLECTVEGTSNPNLYWYRQAAGRGLQLLFYSVGIGQISSEVPQNLSASRPQDRQFILSSKKLLLSDSGFYLCASSAQTSTDTQYFGPGTRLTVL.

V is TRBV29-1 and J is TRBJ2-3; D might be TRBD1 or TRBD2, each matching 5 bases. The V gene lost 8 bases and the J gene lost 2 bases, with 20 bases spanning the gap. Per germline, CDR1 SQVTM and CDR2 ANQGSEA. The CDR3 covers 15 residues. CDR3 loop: CSYIPRDPFTDTQYF. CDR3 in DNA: TGCAGCTACATCCCCCGGGACCCTTTCACAGATACGCAGTATTTT.

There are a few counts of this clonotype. The CDR3 DNA reads TGTGCCAGCAGTGACTACCGGAATGAGCAGTTCTTC. Amino acid sequence: CASSDYRNEQFF. The chain carries TRBV7-9 and TRBJ2-1; possibly TRBD2 for D (5 bases). The CDR3 extends over 12 amino acids. The germline V gene encodes CDR1 SEHNR and CDR2 FQNEAQ (reference sequence). Trimming pared 6 bases from V and 7 bases from J, leaving 10 bases between.